These 20 T cell receptor beta chains share one sample of origin, sequenced in a study of blood T cell repertoires in COVID-19 (dated by TCRdb to 2018 to 2021). Receptors were amplified or captured by the immunoSEQ multiplex PCR assay. The source is immuneACCESS, and TCRdb retained only in-frame sequences with V and J called. Part of the clones is not carried over; for the studies checked, unresolved V genes explain less than half of this, and the remainder is unexplained. This sample is represented by 150,000 to 200,000 clones; more than 75% of them were singletons. Around an eighth of the sample lies in the top ten. The specimen was PBMCs or T cells enriched from blood (not recorded which). All receptors derive from a man aged 55 to 70 who had been exposed to COVID-19.

This clone was counted between two and nine times. This chain uses TRBV5-3 with TRBJ1-1, with 7 bases fitting TRBD1. TRBV5-3 is classed as an ORF, of uncertain function. The CDR3 contains 15 residues. J lost 6 bases, V lost 3 bases, and 11 bases had no gene match. The CDR3 protein is CARSSPTGRRAEAFF. The CDR3 nucleotides read TGTGCCAGAAGCTCACCGACAGGGAGGAGGGCTGAAGCTTTCTTT.

V usage is TRBV11-3 and J usage is TRBJ2-2; the D gene is possibly TRBD1 (8 bases). CDR1 SGHNT and CDR2 YENEEA come from the germline V gene. This CDR3 contains 15 residues. V was clipped by 3 bases and J by 4 bases, with 12 bases between them. In DNA, the CDR3 is TGTGCCAGCAGCTTCGGGGGGACAGGCACCGGGGAGCTGTTTTTT. Encoded protein: CASSFGGTGTGELFF.

In the case of this clone: The sample carries other DNA sequences with the same CDR3. The rearrangement joins TRBV28 to TRBJ2-7; D is unresolved. Germline V lookup: CDR1 MDHEN, CDR2 SYDVKM. The CDR3 covers 11 residues. The V end was cut by 5 bases, the J end by 2 bases, with 4 bases between. The DNA for the CDR3 is TGTGCCAGCAGTCAAACCTACGAGCAGTACTTC. This translates into CASSQTYEQYF.

The chain is built from TRBV7-9 and TRBJ1-2, with 7 bases aligning to TRBD1. The germline gives CDR1 SEHNR, CDR2 FQNEAQ (reference sequence). The junction had 9 bases not matched to a gene; V was cut back by 5 bases and J by 3 bases. The CDR3 extends over 15 amino acids. The CDR3 DNA reads TGTGCCAGCAGCCCCGTCGACAGGGAACACTATGGCTACACCTTC. Its translation is CASSPVDREHYGYTF. The variable domain in full, with the rest retrieved from reference TRBV7-9 and TRBJ1-2, is DTGVSQNPRHKITKRGQNVTFRCDPISEHNRLYWYRQTLGQGPEFLTYFQNEAQLEKSRLLSDRFSAERPKGSFSTLEIQRTEQGDSAMYLCASSPVDREHYGYTFGSGTRLTVV.

The chain has TRBV6-5 and TRBJ1-2, with TRBD1 matching over 7 bases. V lost 3 bases and J lost 6; bases outside the gene matches: 10. CDR3 size: 15 residues. The germline V gene has CDR1 MNHEY and CDR2 SVGAGI. The chain's CDR3 is CASSYWGRGVDGYTF. The CDR3 bases are TGTGCCAGCAGTTATTGGGGCAGGGGGGTGGATGGCTACACCTTC.

The chain joins TRBV10-2 to TRBJ2-7, with 7 bases matching TRBD1. This CDR3 is built from 12 residues. The V gene end was trimmed by 6 bases and the J gene end by 5 bases; junction bases not matched to a gene: 4. The germline V gene has CDR1 WSHSY and CDR2 SAAADI. CDR3 sequence: CASSQQGNEQYF. For the CDR3, the DNA is TGCGCCAGCAGCCAACAGGGGAACGAGCAGTACTTC.

This clone was observed a handful of times. The J gene is TRBJ2-7, the V gene TRBV7-8, with 7 nucleotides matching TRBD2. Looked up from germline, CDR1 is SGHVS and CDR2 is FQNEAQ. The CDR3 runs 18 residues. The V gene end was trimmed by 1 base and the J gene end by 1 base; junction bases not matched to a gene: 13. CDR3 DNA sequence: TGTGCCAGCAGCTTAGATTTGGCGGGAGTGGACCCGTCCTACGAGCAGTACTTC. Translating it yields CASSLDLAGVDPSYEQYF.

The chain combines TRBV11-2 with TRBJ1-5, with D tentatively TRBD1 (5 bases). The V end was cut by 5 bases, the J end by 0 bases, with 11 bases between. Germline V lookup: CDR1 SGHAT, CDR2 FQNNGV. The CDR3 totals 15 residues. The chain's CDR3 is CASSPGGGSNQPQHF. For the CDR3, the DNA is TGTGCCAGCAGCCCCGGCGGGGGTAGCAATCAGCCCCAGCATTTT.

This clone occurred a few times. The chain links TRBV19 to TRBJ2-5; no definite D call. Germline-derived CDR1 and CDR2 are LNHDA and SQIVND (reference sequence). V gave up 6 bases and J gave up 0 bases, with 8 bases separating them. The CDR3 has 13 residues. CDR3 protein: CASRENNQETQYF. The CDR3 nucleotides are TGTGCCAGTAGAGAGAATAACCAAGAGACCCAGTACTTC.

In DNA, the CDR3 is TGTGCCAGCAGCCCTCGGTCCCCCCACGAGCAGTACTTC. It specifies CASSPRSPHEQYF. The chain is built from TRBV3-1 (or the pseudogene TRBV3-2) and TRBJ2-7; no firm D call. The CDR3 consists of 13 residues. Germline-derived CDR1 and CDR2 are LGHDT and YNNKEL (reference sequence). The V and J ends lost 4 bases and 5 bases respectively, with 12 bases between them.

This chain joins TRBV19 and TRBJ1-2; 7 nucleotides line up with TRBD1. In germline, CDR1 is LNHDA, CDR2 SQIVND (reference sequence). V was pared by 6 bases and J by 11 bases, with 15 bases of the junction left unmatched. This CDR3 has 14 amino acids. Here the CDR3 DNA reads TGTGCCAGTAGCGCCCGACCCAACAGGGGATCTTACACCTTC. Protein product: CASSARPNRGSYTF.

This chain joins TRBV5-1 and TRBJ1-3; unclear D gene. The CDR3 runs 12 residues. Germline V gene data show CDR1 as SGHRS and CDR2 as YFSETQ. V was shortened by 1 base and J by 4 bases, with 3 bases between the two germline ends. DNA for the CDR3: TGCGCCAGCAGCTTGCCAGGAAACACCATATATTTT. Amino acid sequence: CASSLPGNTIYF. Supplemented by reference TRBV5-1 and TRBJ1-3, the full variable domain reads KAGVTQTPRYLIKTRGQQVTLSCSPISGHRSVSWYQQTPGQGLQFLFEYFSETQRNKGNFPGRFSGRQFSNSRSEMNVSTLELGDSALYLCASSLPGNTIYFGEGSWLTVV.

J is TRBJ1-5 and V is TRBV10-2, with D possibly TRBD1 on 5 matching bases. The CDR3 sequence is 14 residues long. CDR1 is WSHSY, CDR2 SAAADI, per germline. The V end lost 8 bases, the J end lost 0 bases, and 11 bases lay between the germline ends. The CDR3 reads CASADSYSNQPQHF. DNA for the CDR3: TGCGCCAGCGCAGACAGTTATAGCAATCAGCCCCAGCATTTT.

The rearrangement links TRBV6-5 to TRBJ1-6, with D unclear. CDR1 and CDR2 from the germline V gene are MNHEY and SVGAGI. This CDR3 contains 14 residues. Between the trimmed V and J ends, which lost 10 bases and 7 bases, there was a span of 17 bases. DNA for the CDR3: TGTGCCACAATCGCCCGAGAGGGAAATTCACCCCTCCACTTT. This codes for CATIAREGNSPLHF.

The CDR3 loop reads CSVGQGALEQYF. The DNA for the CDR3 is TGCAGCGTTGGACAGGGGGCGCTCGAGCAGTACTTC. The chain combines TRBV29-1 with TRBJ2-7; 10 bases line up with TRBD1. The V gene's germline CDR1 is SQVTM and CDR2 ANQGSEA. The CDR3 has 12 amino acids. V lost 4 bases and J lost 6; bases outside the gene matches: 3.

This clone was counted between two and nine times. The chain joins TRBV15 to TRBJ1-6; TRBD1 matches 8 bases. Germline V CDR1 and CDR2: LNHNV, YYDKDF (reference sequence). J gave up 9 bases and V 3 bases, and 4 bases lay outside the gene matches. The CDR3 runs 14 residues. CDR3 in amino acids: CATSRDRDISPLHF. In DNA form, the CDR3 reads TGTGCCACCAGCAGGGACAGGGATATTTCACCCCTCCACTTT.

The gene calls are TRBV5-1 and TRBJ2-6; 14 bases line up with TRBD2. Unmatched junction bases numbered 4, after V lost 4 bases and J lost 4 bases. From germline, CDR1 is SGHRS and CDR2 YFSETQ. The CDR3 spans 17 residues. The DNA of the CDR3 is TGCGCCAGCAGCGGGGGACTAGCGGGAGTAGGGGCCAACGTCCTGACTTTC. The encoded protein is CASSGGLAGVGANVLTF.

The DNA for the CDR3 is TGTGCCAGCAGCTTGGTGGGTGTAGCGGGAGGGTCACCGAACACCGGGGAGCTGTTTTTT. This gives the protein CASSLVGVAGGSPNTGELFF. The chain carries TRBV5-5 and TRBJ2-2, with 11 bases fitting TRBD2. The V segment lost 0 bases and the J segment 0 bases; nucleotides outside the gene matches: 10. The CDR3 loop spans 20 amino acids. Germline V lookup: CDR1 SGHKS, CDR2 YYEKEE (reference sequence).

This chain uses TRBV27 with TRBJ1-6; 8 bases are shared with TRBD1. The CDR3 totals 15 residues. V dropped 2 bases and J dropped 10; count of bases not matched to a gene: 7. The germline gives CDR1 MNHEY, CDR2 SMNVEV (reference sequence). The CDR3 loop reads CASSLHQGARSPLHF. The CDR3 nucleotides are TGTGCCAGCAGTTTACATCAGGGGGCGAGGTCACCCCTCCACTTT.

The genes are TRBV19 and TRBJ2-3, with D perhaps matching TRBD2 (6 bases). Per the germline V gene, CDR1 is LNHDA and CDR2 is SQIVND (reference sequence). This CDR3 has 15 amino acids. V was clipped by 3 bases and J by 5 bases, with 15 bases between them. The CDR3 is CASSIVAGLRDTQYF. In nucleotides, the CDR3 is TGTGCCAGTAGTATCGTTGCGGGATTAAGAGATACGCAGTATTTT.